The clone carrying this TCR beta chain was seen a handful of times. The antigen remains unidentified. The V gene's germline CDR1 is MNHEY and CDR2 SVGAGI. This CDR3 comprises 18 residues. Trimming removed 0 bases from V and 5 bases from J; junction bases left unmatched: 12. One entry per CDR3 protein results from TCRdb running MiXCR on the RT-PCR reads. The sample lists 500,000 to 600,000 distinct CDR3 sequences, 10% to 15% occurring once. This entry belongs to a study of response to subunit inactivated influenza vaccine. General observations from the study: With each seasonal influenza vaccination, the authors suggested, few new T cells are recruited.

This rearrangement joins TRBV6-5 to TRBJ2-3; TRBD2 matches at 9 bases. The clonotype was recovered from a man aged 50 to 60 who received an inactivated influenza vaccine. The material sequenced was PBMCs from blood, taken on the day of vaccination. CDR3 residues: CASSYSSGGGGAVDTQYF. DNA of the CDR3: TGTGCCAGCAGTTACTCGAGCGGCGGCGGGGGGGCGGTAGATACGCAGTATTTT.